These 31 T cell receptor beta chains originate from one sample sequenced in a study of T-cell reconstitution after alpha-beta-depleted transplantation in children. The TCRbeta library was prepared with unique molecular identifiers. TCRdb used MiXCR to reprocess the PCR reads, holding one entry per CDR3 protein. This repertoire shows some 500,000 distinct CDR3 sequences, approximately 29% found once; its top ten account for 2% to 2.5%. Sample: PBMCs from the stem cell graft donor, taken from the stem cell graft. These receptors all come from a human donor who donated a stem cell graft to a child with aplastic anemia.

Details on this clonotype: An end of the junction does not agree with germline; a read error may underlie this. The CDR3 DNA follows: TGCTGTGCTCGGCTTGACCGGGCCTGGGGATACCAAGAGACCCAGTACTTC. Its translation is CCARLDRAWGYQETQYF. The V gene is TRBV20-1, the J gene TRBJ2-5; D not certain. CDR1 is DFQATT, CDR2 SNEGSKA, per germline (reference sequence). The CDR3 extends over 17 amino acids.

This rearrangement joins TRBV10-3 to TRBJ2-5, with TRBD2 matching 10 bases. Trimming took 3 bases from V and 2 from J; bases not matched to a gene: 6. The CDR3 covers 16 residues. The germline V gene encodes CDR1 ENHRY and CDR2 SYGVKD. The CDR3 DNA reads as TGTGCCATCAGTGATCCGCCGACTAGCGGGCAAGAGACCCAGTACTTC. Its protein product is CAISDPPTSGQETQYF.

The rearrangement joins TRBV19 to TRBJ1-5; 7 nucleotides agree with TRBD1. CDR3 length equals 13 residues. Germline V gene sequence: CDR1 LNHDA, CDR2 SQIVND (reference sequence). V was pared by 7 bases and J by 4 bases, with 4 bases of the junction left unmatched. The CDR3 loop is CASTRGGNQPQHF. In DNA form, the CDR3 reads TGTGCCAGTACCAGGGGGGGTAATCAGCCCCAGCATTTT. Looking up the rest from reference TRBV19 and TRBJ1-5 gives the full variable domain: DGGITQSPKYLFRKEGQNVTLSCEQNLNHDAMYWYRQDPGQGLRLIYYSQIVNDFQKGDIAEGYSVSREKKESFPLTVTSAQKNPTAFYLCASTRGGNQPQHFGDGTRLSIL.

This chain uses TRBV27 with TRBJ2-5; D remains ambiguous. Germline assignment: CDR1 MNHEY and CDR2 SMNVEV (reference sequence). The CDR3 totals 15 residues. Trimming cost V 4 bases and J 2 bases, with 14 bases left between them. CDR3 bases: TGTGCCAGCAGTTATGCTGCGACATTTCAAGAGACCCAGTACTTC. Its translation: CASSYAATFQETQYF.

The chain has TRBV6-5 and TRBJ2-7; the match to TRBD2 covers 10 bases. The CDR3 length is 15 residues. CDR1 MNHEY and CDR2 SVGAGI come from the germline V gene. V dropped 4 bases and J dropped 2; count of bases not matched to a gene: 5. The CDR3 DNA follows: TGTGCCAGCAGTTCCACTAGCGGGGCTACCTACGAGCAGTACTTC. It encodes CASSSTSGATYEQYF.

This clonotype was counted between two and nine times. The chain couples TRBV20-1 to TRBJ2-5, with 9 positions matching TRBD1. CDR3 length equals 14 residues. V dropped 7 bases and J dropped 7; count of bases not matched to a gene: 13. The germline CDR1 and CDR2 sequences are DFQATT and SNEGSKA (reference sequence). CDR3 amino acids: CSGSRDRVDGTQYF. The CDR3 DNA reads as TGCAGTGGATCAAGGGACAGGGTGGATGGGACCCAGTACTTC.

The chain links TRBV5-1 to TRBJ1-3, with D uncertain. V was clipped by 3 bases and J by 0 bases, with 13 bases between them. This CDR3 is 16 amino acids long. The germline V gene has CDR1 SGHRS and CDR2 YFSETQ. DNA of the CDR3: TGCGCCAGCAGCTCCGCTACTCGTGTCTCTGGAAACACCATATATTTT. Translated: CASSSATRVSGNTIYF.

The chain has TRBV4-3 and TRBJ2-3; weak D call: TRBD1 (5 bases). The V end lost 0 bases, the J end lost 5 bases, and 12 bases lay between the germline ends. CDR1 and CDR2 (germline): LGHNA, YSLEER. The CDR3 extends over 15 amino acids. This CDR3 reads CASSQEWAGLDTQYF. CDR3 nucleotides: TGCGCCAGCAGCCAAGAGTGGGCAGGGTTAGATACGCAGTATTTT.

The chain recombines TRBV10-3 with TRBJ2-7; no firm D call. The germline V and J ends were trimmed by 0 bases and 1 base, with 10 bases remaining between them. The CDR3 sequence is 15 residues long. CDR1 and CDR2 from the germline V gene are ENHRY and SYGVKD. This CDR3 reads CAISESRSYSYEQYF. The DNA of the CDR3 is TGTGCCATCAGTGAGTCGAGAAGCTATTCCTACGAGCAGTACTTC.

This clonotype was seen only a few times. V usage is TRBV28 and J usage is TRBJ2-7; 8 bases fit TRBD2. This CDR3 has 16 amino acids. V lost 6 bases to trimming and J lost 0 bases; unmatched junction nucleotides: 10. Germline CDR1 MDHEN, CDR2 SYDVKM. CDR3 bases: TGTGCCAGCAGCAGAGCGACTAGCGCCAGCTCCTACGAGCAGTACTTC. Amino acid sequence: CASSRATSASSYEQYF.

This clonotype came up a few times. The chain employs TRBV20-1 and TRBJ2-5; D gene uncertain. V lost 4 bases and J 4 bases, leaving 4 bases between the germline ends. Germline CDR1 is DFQATT and CDR2 is SNEGSKA (reference sequence). The CDR3 totals 10 residues. The CDR3 spells CSAIVETQYF. As DNA, the CDR3 is TGCAGTGCTATAGTAGAGACCCAGTACTTC.

The V call is TRBV11-2, the J call TRBJ2-1; 11 positions agree with TRBD2. Germline V CDR1 and CDR2: SGHAT, FQNNGV. This CDR3 region has 15 residues. Trimming cost V 4 bases and J 9 bases; bases outside gene matches: 8. The CDR3 DNA reads TGTGCCAGCAGCTACAACTTAGCGGGAGGGTCTGAGCAGTTCTTC. Encoded protein: CASSYNLAGGSEQFF.

This clonotype appeared a few times. The rearrangement links TRBV7-9 to TRBJ1-1; D is unresolved. Germline CDR1 SEHNR, CDR2 FQNEAQ (reference sequence). Trimming took 8 bases from V and 0 from J, leaving 16 bases between them. CDR3 length equals 15 residues. CDR3 amino acids: CASPGPGGVNTEAFF. The CDR3 DNA sequence: TGTGCCAGCCCTGGCCCGGGAGGAGTGAACACTGAAGCTTTCTTT.

This clonotype came up a few times. The chain combines TRBV18 with TRBJ1-1; D possibly corresponds to TRBD1 (5 bases). Between the trimmed V and J ends, which lost 3 bases and 1 base, there was a span of 12 bases. Per germline, CDR1 KGHSH and CDR2 LQKENI. The CDR3 runs 15 residues. The CDR3: CASSPLGRSNTEAFF. The CDR3 DNA sequence: TGTGCCAGCTCACCCTTGGGGCGGTCGAACACTGAAGCTTTCTTT.

V gene TRBV5-1 combines with J gene TRBJ2-5, with D maybe TRBD1 (5 bases). The V and J ends lost 0 bases and 7 bases respectively, with 10 bases between them. CDR3 size: 13 residues. Germline CDR1 reads SGHRS; CDR2 reads YFSETQ. CDR3 in amino acids: CASSLELGRTQYF. The CDR3 region has the DNA TGCGCCAGCAGCTTGGAGTTGGGGCGGACCCAGTACTTC.

This clonotype turned up a few times. The chain has TRBV12-3 or TRBV12-4 and TRBJ1-5; TRBD1 matches at 8 bases. This CDR3 spans 14 amino acids. V trimming: 6 bases; J trimming: 3 bases; junction bases outside the gene matches: 4. As DNA, the CDR3 is TGTGCCAGCAGAAGGACAGGGTTCAATCAGCCCCAGCATTTT. Encoded protein: CASRRTGFNQPQHF.

In this sample, this clonotype turned up a few times. In DNA form, the CDR3 reads TGTGCCATCGCGAAGGACAAGTATAGCAATCAGCCCCAGCATTTT. Translated: CAIAKDKYSNQPQHF. The V and J genes are TRBV10-3 and TRBJ1-5; D may be TRBD1 (5 bases). Germline V gives CDR1 ENHRY, CDR2 SYGVKD. The V end was cut by 8 bases, the J end by 0 bases, with 14 bases between. CDR3 length: 15 residues.

A word on this clonotype: A read error may account for a junction end that differs from germline. The chain links TRBV12-3 or TRBV12-4 to TRBJ1-2; 7 nucleotides match TRBD1. This CDR3 has 12 amino acids. CDR3 protein: CASSTRDRNMWF. CDR3 DNA: TGTGCCAGCAGTACCCGGGACAGAAATATGTGGTTC.

This clonotype was picked up one time. The gene calls are TRBV12-3 or TRBV12-4 and TRBJ2-7, with TRBD2 matching 7 bases. Trimming removed 8 bases from V and 0 bases from J; junction bases left unmatched: 13. The CDR3 spans 16 residues. CDR3 sequence (DNA): TGTGCCAGCGGGGGAGGGAGCGGGGCCGGCTCCTACGAGCAGTACTTC. Translated, it gives CASGGGSGAGSYEQYF.

This clonotype turned up a few times. The chain has TRBV29-1 and TRBJ2-1, with 7 bases matching TRBD1. The CDR3 extends over 13 amino acids. CDR1 SQVTM and CDR2 ANQGSEA come from the germline V gene. J lost 4 bases, V lost 3 bases, and 3 bases had no gene match. This CDR3 is CSVDPTGYNEQFF. In DNA form, the CDR3 reads TGCAGCGTTGACCCGACAGGGTACAATGAGCAGTTCTTC.

The rearrangement joins TRBV4-2 to TRBJ2-7; 8 bases map to TRBD1. J gave up 5 bases and V 1 base, and 4 bases lay outside the gene matches. The V gene's germline CDR1 is LGHNA and CDR2 YNFKEQ. This CDR3 is 14 amino acids long. CDR3 protein: CASSQVDREHEQYF. The CDR3 DNA reads TGTGCCAGCAGCCAAGTGGACAGGGAGCACGAGCAGTACTTC.

The chain employs TRBV9 and TRBJ1-6; TRBD1 matches 8 bases. Germline values: CDR1 SGDLS, CDR2 YYNGEE. The CDR3 sequence is 14 residues long. V shed 4 bases, J shed 7 bases, and the junction held 4 bases outside the gene matches. The CDR3, as DNA: TGTGCCAGCAGCTCCCGACAGGGGAATTCACCCCTCCACTTT. It yields the protein CASSSRQGNSPLHF.

This clonotype was found a few times. This chain joins TRBV6-2 or TRBV6-3 and TRBJ1-1; D call uncertain. With 2 bases removed from V and 11 bases from J, the gap between germline ends came to 15 bases. CDR3 length: 13 residues. The germline CDR1 and CDR2 sequences are MNHEY and SVGEGT. In DNA form, the CDR3 reads TGTGCCAGCAGTTACGAAACTACCATGGCGGCTTTCTTT. Amino acid sequence: CASSYETTMAAFF.

A remark on this clonotype: Because it lacks the conserved phenylalanine or tryptophan at the end, this CDR3 is likely a read error. The V gene is TRBV29-1, the J gene TRBJ2-3, with a weak D call TRBD1 (6 bases). Germline CDR1 reads SQVTM; CDR2 reads ANQGSEA. V was shortened by 6 bases and J by 2 bases, with 9 bases between the two germline ends. The CDR3 sequence is 12 residues long. This CDR3 reads CSVHRDTDTQYI. The CDR3 DNA reads as TGCAGCGTACACAGGGACACAGATACGCAGTATATT.

The rearrangement uses TRBV12-3 or TRBV12-4 and TRBJ2-2; 11 bases fit TRBD2. The CDR3 loop spans 18 amino acids. V gave up 6 bases and J gave up 2 bases; unmatched junction bases: 11. CDR3 nucleotide sequence: TGTGCCAGCAGCAGGGATTTAGGGACTAGCGGTAACACCGGGGAGCTGTTTTTT. This translates into CASSRDLGTSGNTGELFF.

The genes are TRBV24-1 and TRBJ2-1; D perhaps matches TRBD2 (6 bases). The V end was cut by 4 bases, the J end by 8 bases, with 17 bases between. The CDR3 consists of 15 residues. Germline V gene lookup returns CDR1 KGHDR and CDR2 SFDVKD. CDR3 residues: CATSDPRLALDEQFF. DNA for the CDR3: TGTGCCACCAGTGACCCTCGTCTAGCGTTGGATGAGCAGTTCTTC.

This clonotype has only a few counts. V and J are TRBV6-4 and TRBJ2-3, with TRBD1 as a possible D gene (7 bases). V was shortened by 4 bases and J by 1 base, with 9 bases between the two germline ends. The germline CDR1 and CDR2 sequences are MRHNA and SNTAGT. CDR3 length equals 14 residues. The CDR3 region is CASSVRGGTDTQYF. The CDR3 coding sequence is TGTGCCAGCAGTGTCAGGGGGGGCACAGATACGCAGTATTTT.

This clonotype was detected only a few times. The chain couples TRBV29-1 to TRBJ2-3; D gene unclear. The V end was cut by 6 bases, the J end by 4 bases, with 17 bases between. The CDR3 runs to 14 residues. Germline CDR1 SQVTM, CDR2 ANQGSEA. The CDR3 sequence: CSVGDNGGSDTQYF. The CDR3 nucleotides are TGCAGCGTAGGTGACAATGGTGGGTCAGATACGCAGTATTTT.

This clonotype has just a few counts. This chain connects TRBV12-3 or TRBV12-4 to TRBJ2-7; D is unclear. This CDR3 has 11 residues. V shed 6 bases and J shed 3 bases, with 6 bases lying between them. The CDR3 coding sequence is TGTGCCAGCAGCCACGACTACGAGCAGTACTTC. It translates to CASSHDYEQYF.

V is TRBV27 and J is TRBJ2-7; a weak D match, TRBD1 (6 bases). The CDR3 length is 11 residues. CDR1 and CDR2 (germline): MNHEY, SMNVEV (reference sequence). V was trimmed by 6 bases and J by 6 bases, leaving 9 bases between them. The DNA for the CDR3 is TGTGCCAGCAGCGCAGGGGTCGAGCAGTACTTC. Residues: CASSAGVEQYF.

V gene TRBV27 combines with J gene TRBJ1-1; D is ambiguous. V was clipped by 7 bases and J by 7 bases, with 10 bases between them. The CDR3 loop spans 11 amino acids. In germline, CDR1 is MNHEY, CDR2 SMNVEV (reference sequence). CDR3: CASTQWNEAFF. The CDR3 DNA follows: TGTGCCAGCACCCAGTGGAATGAAGCTTTCTTT.